The clone carrying this T cell receptor (beta chain) was observed many times. Its matching antigen is unknown. This sample is part of a study of T cells in Graves' hyperthyroidism and ophthalmopathy. Study-level results: Ophthalmopathy was separated from stable hyperthyroidism by a 13 V-J model. The model anticipated ophthalmopathy a median approximately six months pre-onset.

Template material for amplifying TCR beta CDR3 regions consisted of RNA transcripts. During a first-round RT-PCR of the TCR CDR3, the HTBI primer set was used. TCRdb processed the multiplex PCR reads anew with MiXCR; each CDR3 protein has one entry. The sample has 400,000 to 500,000 distinct CDR3 sequences, about 13% seen once. The V gene lost 5 bases and the J gene lost 0 bases, with 12 bases spanning the gap. CDR3 length: 15 amino acids. CDR1 SGHTA and CDR2 FQGNSA come from the germline V gene. No ophthalmopathy progression within 18 months constituted stable Graves' hyperthyroidism. Diagnoses were made from clinical symptoms, serum measures (thyroxine and TRAb), thyroid ultrasound and orbital computed tomography.

The chain combines TRBV7-2 with TRBJ2-3; D not certain. Sequencing input: blood. This receptor was taken from a woman younger than 30 with Graves' hyperthyroidism. This chain's CDR3 is CASSPHGRSTDTQYF. The CDR3 coding sequence is TGTGCCAGCAGCCCCCATGGGCGTAGCACAGATACGCAGTATTTT.